This entry is about one T cell receptor (beta chain). The data originate from a study of T cell repertoires in cytomegalovirus infection. Across the whole study: An indication of both CMV infection and matching HLA type came from public TCR beta signatures.

Germline V CDR1 and CDR2: MDHEN, SYDVKM. This CDR3 is 11 amino acids long. V was clipped by 5 bases and J by 8 bases, with 7 bases between them. TCRdb re-derived calls from the reads in MiXCR, one entry per CDR3 protein. The sample yields approximately 700,000 distinct CDR3 sequences, approximately 34% seen once. This clonotype was sampled from a human donor in good health (CMV status not recorded). Some clones in this sample may be carry-over from other donors' samples. The rearrangement uses TRBV28 and TRBJ2-1; no definite D call. Sequenced: PBMCs. Written as DNA, the CDR3 is TGTGCCAGCAGTGAGGTACATGAGCAGTTCTTC. Amino acids: CASSEVHEQFF.